This entry features one T cell receptor (beta chain) sequence. The target antigen is unknown. RNA transcripts yielded amplified TCR beta CDR3 regions. First-round RT-PCR employed HTBI primers, with a second-round multiplex PCR after it. TCRdb reprocessed the multiplex PCR reads with MiXCR, giving one entry per CDR3 protein. Of 680,000 or so distinct CDR3 sequences listed, about 20% are singletons. CDR3 length: 15 residues. Trimming took 0 bases from V and 3 from J, leaving 11 bases between them. Germline V gives CDR1 MNHEY, CDR2 SVGEGT. This entry belongs to a study of Graves' ophthalmopathy and Graves' hyperthyroidism. General study points: Ophthalmopathy progression was predicted by the model at approximately 70% sensitivity and about 79% specificity. With approximately 88% sensitivity and 70% to 82% specificity, a 13-signature model separated ophthalmopathy from stable hyperthyroidism.

Patients newly diagnosed with hyperthyroidism, under 2 months' duration, were aged 18 to 65, the study reports. Sequencing was done on a sample of peripheral blood. The chain employs TRBV6-2 or TRBV6-3 and TRBJ1-2; D call uncertain. This receptor was identified in a woman between 18 and 29 years old with stable Graves' hyperthyroidism. Some clones in this sample may be carry-over from other donors' samples. DNA of the CDR3: TGTGCCAGCAGTTACTCGATCCGTCCGTACTATGGCTACACCTTC. Translated: CASSYSIRPYYGYTF.